A single TCR beta chain is shown here with its context. The source of the sample is a study of OX40 agonist ivuxolimab in advanced cancers. There are 15 residues in the CDR3. V was cut by 3 bases and J by 3 bases, with 12 bases left in between. Germline values: CDR1 SGHTA, CDR2 FQGTGA. TCRdb's copy holds only in-frame clones and misses some; the assay was immunoSEQ multiplex PCR. The table lists tens of thousands of clones, about 85% of them singletons. The source of this sequence is an adult with an advanced solid tumor such as melanoma, head and neck, liver or kidney cancer. The material sequenced was CD4+ or CD8+ T cells sorted from blood, taken in a trial of the OX40 agonist ivuxolimab. This chain uses TRBV7-3 with TRBJ1-5; no clear D gene. CDR3 nucleotides: TGTGCCAGCAGCTTTTTGCCGCTTCCCAATCAGCCCCAGCATTTT. This translates into CASSFLPLPNQPQHF. Filled out from reference TRBV7-3 and TRBJ1-5, the complete variable domain reads GAGVSQTPSNKVTEKGKYVELRCDPISGHTALYWYRQSLGQGPEFLIYFQGTGAADDSGLPNDRFFAVRPEGSVSTLKIQRTERGDSAVYLCASSFLPLPNQPQHFGDGTRLSIL.